This T cell receptor beta chain is from a study of T cells in Graves' hyperthyroidism and ophthalmopathy. Clinical symptoms, serum thyroxine, TRAb, thyroid ultrasound and orbital computed tomography informed diagnoses. Progressors' blood was drawn at hyperthyroidism diagnosis, before ophthalmopathy symptoms. Fresh peripheral blood, under 11 ml, yielded the PBMCs. Amplified TCR beta CDR3 regions derived from RNA transcripts. First-round RT-PCR targeting the TCR CDR3 was performed with the HTBI primer set. From the multiplex PCR reads, TCRdb called clonotypes with MiXCR, one entry per CDR3 protein. The table includes about 130,000 distinct CDR3 sequences, roughly 23% detected once. Germline V CDR1 and CDR2: SGHNT, YYREEE (reference sequence). The CDR3 runs 18 residues. The trim removed 4 bases at V and 1 base at J, leaving 5 bases unmatched. As for this clonotype: Its matching antigen is unknown.

Findings of the study overall: Most thyroid clonotypes with frequency above 0.001 were detected in blood.

Input material: blood. The genes are TRBV5-4 and TRBJ2-1; 16 bases fit TRBD2. The TCR originated in a woman aged 45 to 65 with Graves' hyperthyroidism that later progressed to Graves' ophthalmopathy. The CDR3 DNA follows: TGTGCCAGCAGCCCGGGACTAGCGGGAGGGGGGTCCTACAATGAGCAGTTCTTC. Protein sequence: CASSPGLAGGGSYNEQFF.